This T cell receptor beta chain derives from a study of blood T cells in healthy people across ages. Donation came from healthy Caucasian individuals in Russia who were aged about 6 to 90. Researchers isolated at least 7 million PBMCs per sample. CDR3 length equals 14 residues. Trimming pared 7 bases from V and 1 base from J, leaving 14 bases between. Germline V gene sequence: CDR1 MDHEN, CDR2 SYDVKM. About this clonotype itself: Its target is not known.

For the second PCR, which ran for 7 to 11 cycles, a sample-barcoded 5' primer and a J-beta primer mix were used. Each cDNA molecule was tagged by a template-switch adaptor with 12 random nucleotides. MiXCR, applied by TCRdb to the 5' RACE reads, yields one record per CDR3 protein. Of about 970,000 distinct CDR3 sequences in the sample, roughly 50% were seen once. General study results and limits: With age, beta diversity per million T cells declined roughly linearly, significantly by 40 to 50.

The sequenced sample consisted of blood. The TCR sequence derives from a woman aged 55-70 years in good health. The J gene is TRBJ2-7, the V gene TRBV28, with D hard to call. The CDR3 DNA is TGTGCCAGCATAGCAGGAAGTGCGTCCTACGAGCAGTACTTC. It yields the protein CASIAGSASYEQYF.